A single T cell receptor (beta chain) is shown here with its context. Its antigen is unknown. CDR3 length equals 16 residues. The J segment lost 2 bases and the V segment lost 1 base, leaving 7 bases of the junction unmatched. Germline V CDR1 and CDR2: SGHRS, YFSETQ. This specimen comes from a study of T cell responses to AZD1222 COVID-19 vaccine. General study points: Rises in breadth and depth of Spike-specific TCRs came after two AZD1222 doses.

Assay: immunoSEQ multiplex PCR; the TCRdb copy retains only in-frame clones and omits some. The sample consists of about 150,000 clones, roughly nine tenths of them appearing once. This chain joins TRBV5-1 and TRBJ2-3, with 7 bases that match TRBD1. This TCR was sampled from an adult in good health. Sequenced material: peripheral blood, taken on day 0 of MenACWY control vaccination. CDR3 residues: CASSLYYRGNTDTQYF. CDR3 DNA sequence: TGCGCCAGCAGCTTGTACTACAGGGGAAACACAGATACGCAGTATTTT.